Detailed here is one T cell receptor beta chain. This sample stems from a study of blood T cells in healthy people across ages. A J-beta primer mix and a sample-barcoded 5' primer were used in a second PCR of roughly 7 to 12 cycles. TCRdb re-analysed the 5' RACE reads in MiXCR, keeping a single row per CDR3 protein. The table records 1.8 million or so distinct CDR3 sequences, 30% to 40% of them present only once. Sequenced input: blood. The sequence was obtained from a human donor in good health.

The DNA for the CDR3 is TGTGCCAGCAGCGCGGACAGGGAGGACGAGCAGTACTTC. It codes for CASSADREDEQYF. The rearrangement joins TRBV5-6 to TRBJ2-5, with 8 positions matching TRBD1. Judging by the DNA end, TRBJ2-7 fits better; the J call may be wrong. This CDR3 contains 13 residues. Germline V gene data show CDR1 as SGHDT and CDR2 as YYEEEE.